These 21 T cell receptor beta chains were sequenced from one sample in a study of cytomegalovirus exposure and HLA in healthy donors. PCR involved 60 Vbeta and 13 Jbeta primers. Profiling relied on immunoSEQ multiplex PCR, and the TCRdb table lists in-frame clones only, not all of them. This sample has over 150,000 clones; roughly 77% occur once, and the top ten carry roughly 3.7%. Sequenced input: PBMCs. The receptors here all came from a man between 25 and 39 years old in good health and CMV-seropositive.

This clone was seen once. V gene TRBV5-4 combines with J gene TRBJ1-2, with unresolved D. Between the trimmed V and J ends, which lost 0 bases and 0 bases, there was a span of 9 bases. This CDR3 comprises 15 residues. The germline V gene encodes CDR1 SGHNT and CDR2 YYREEE (reference sequence). In nucleotides, the CDR3 is TGTGCCAGCAGCTTGGCCTCGGGAGCTAACTATGGCTACACCTTC. Translating it yields CASSLASGANYGYTF.

The V call is TRBV28, the J call TRBJ1-5; D might be TRBD1 (5 bases). V shed 3 bases and J shed 5 bases, with 11 bases lying between them. This CDR3 is built from 14 residues. Per germline, CDR1 MDHEN and CDR2 SYDVKM. For the CDR3, the DNA is TGTGCCAGCAGTTTGCGGGGGTTCTATCAGCCCCAGCATTTT. This translates into CASSLRGFYQPQHF.

This clone occurred a few times. V gene TRBV5-4 combines with J gene TRBJ2-2; 9 nucleotides line up with TRBD2. Trimming took 0 bases from V and 2 from J; bases not matched to a gene: 5. Germline V gives CDR1 SGHNT, CDR2 YYREEE (reference sequence). This CDR3 spans 17 amino acids. The CDR3 loop is CASSLALRGGNTGELFF. The CDR3 nucleotides read TGTGCCAGCAGCTTGGCCTTGCGGGGGGGTAACACCGGGGAGCTGTTTTTT.

The chain joins TRBV7-9 to TRBJ2-3; 12 bases are shared with TRBD2. J gave up 1 base and V 7 bases, and 3 bases lay outside the gene matches. Looked up from germline, CDR1 is SEHNR and CDR2 is FQNEAQ (reference sequence). The length of the CDR3 is 15 residues. CDR3 region: CASTRTSGGTDTQYF. CDR3 nucleotides: TGTGCCAGCACCCGGACTAGCGGGGGCACAGATACGCAGTATTTT.

This clone occurred once. The chain links TRBV6-6 to TRBJ2-1; possible D gene TRBD2, 5 bases. The ends were cut back, 0 bases at V and 10 bases at J, with 10 bases in the middle. The germline CDR1 and CDR2 sequences are MNHNY and SVGAGI (reference sequence). CDR3 size: 13 residues. The CDR3 DNA is TGTGCCAGCAGTTACTCCAAAGAGGGCGAGCAGTTCTTC. Amino acid sequence: CASSYSKEGEQFF.

The chain has TRBV7-9 and TRBJ2-7; 8 positions agree with TRBD1. Germline lookup yields CDR1 SEHNR and CDR2 FQNEAQ (reference sequence). The J segment lost 6 bases and the V segment lost 5 bases, leaving 6 bases of the junction unmatched. CDR3 length: 13 amino acids. The CDR3 loop is CASSRTGQGEQYF. DNA of the CDR3: TGTGCCAGCAGCCGGACAGGACAGGGCGAGCAGTACTTC.

CDR3: CATRGGWAYEQYF. The DNA of the CDR3 is TGTGCCACAAGGGGGGGGTGGGCCTACGAGCAGTACTTC. The V and J genes are TRBV28 and TRBJ2-7, with a possible D match to TRBD2 (7 bases). The CDR3 consists of 13 residues. V lost 10 bases, J lost 2 bases, and 15 bases lay in between. Germline V gene sequence: CDR1 MDHEN, CDR2 SYDVKM.

The chain couples TRBV7-6 to TRBJ2-2; 7 nucleotides line up with TRBD1. Germline lookup yields CDR1 SGHVS and CDR2 FNYEAQ. This CDR3 comprises 14 residues. The V gene end was trimmed by 5 bases and the J gene end by 4 bases; junction bases not matched to a gene: 4. The CDR3 spells CASSPGQPTGELFF. CDR3 sequence (DNA): TGTGCCAGCAGCCCGGGACAGCCCACCGGGGAGCTGTTTTTT.

This rearrangement joins TRBV27 to TRBJ1-1; the match to TRBD1 covers 7 bases. Losses at the gene ends were 0 bases for V and 4 bases for J; bases not matched to a gene: 11. Germline V gene data show CDR1 as MNHEY and CDR2 as SMNVEV (reference sequence). This CDR3 spans 17 amino acids. The CDR3 reads CASSLSLGGARGTEAFF. CDR3 coding DNA: TGTGCCAGCAGTTTATCGTTAGGGGGCGCACGGGGCACTGAAGCTTTCTTT.

The chain recombines TRBV5-4 with TRBJ1-4, with no clear D. From germline, CDR1 is SGHNT and CDR2 YYREEE (reference sequence). This CDR3 has 15 amino acids. The V end was cut by 0 bases, the J end by 0 bases, with 6 bases between. CDR3 DNA sequence: TGTGCCAGCAGCTTGGGTACAGCAACTAATGAAAAACTGTTTTTT. Its translation is CASSLGTATNEKLFF.

This clone showed up just a few times. Written as DNA, the CDR3 is TGTGCCATCAGTGAGTCTCAGGGGGCGGAGACCCAGTACTTC. Translation: CAISESQGAETQYF. The chain employs TRBV10-3 and TRBJ2-5; 8 bases line up with TRBD1. Germline CDR1 is ENHRY and CDR2 is SYGVKD. With 0 bases clipped from V and 5 bases from J, the junction kept 2 bases outside the gene matches. CDR3 size: 14 residues.

This clone has just one count. The chain uses TRBV7-2 and TRBJ2-7; 8 nucleotides line up with TRBD1. There are 16 residues in the CDR3. Germline CDR1 is SGHTA and CDR2 is FQGNSA. Trimming removed 2 bases from V and 2 bases from J; junction bases left unmatched: 8. This chain's CDR3 is CASSLIGTGVTYEQYF. In DNA form, the CDR3 reads TGTGCCAGCAGCTTAATTGGGACAGGTGTCACCTACGAGCAGTACTTC.

V and J are TRBV10-3 and TRBJ2-5; 11 nucleotides match TRBD2. The CDR3 length is 16 residues. CDR1 and CDR2 (germline): ENHRY, SYGVKD. V lost 0 bases to trimming and J lost 5 bases; unmatched junction nucleotides: 5. CDR3 sequence reads: CAISESRLAGTETQYF. CDR3 bases: TGTGCCATCAGTGAGTCACGACTAGCGGGGACGGAGACCCAGTACTTC.

The CDR3 spells CASSKQGQGTETDTQYF. CDR3 coding DNA: TGTGCCAGCAGCAAACAGGGACAGGGAACGGAAACAGATACGCAGTATTTT. The chain uses TRBV9 and TRBJ2-3; 9 positions match TRBD1. The J segment lost 3 bases and the V segment lost 4 bases, leaving 12 bases of the junction unmatched. CDR1 is SGDLS, CDR2 YYNGEE, per germline. The CDR3 runs to 17 residues.

This clone was counted a single time. V usage is TRBV10-3 and J usage is TRBJ2-7; TRBD1 matches at 8 bases. This CDR3 is 15 amino acids long. V shed 6 bases and J 1 base; nucleotides not matched to a gene: 8. Germline loops: CDR1 ENHRY, CDR2 SYGVKD. This CDR3 reads CAIRNEQGGSYEQYF. The DNA of the CDR3 is TGTGCCATCAGAAATGAACAGGGGGGATCCTACGAGCAGTACTTC.

The rearrangement uses TRBV6-1 and TRBJ1-5; D ambiguous. CDR3 length equals 15 residues. V was cut by 1 base and J by 3 bases, with 10 bases left in between. Germline assignment: CDR1 MNHNS and CDR2 SASEGT. CDR3 DNA: TGTGCCAGCAGTGAAGAACACAGACCCAATCAGCCCCAGCATTTT. Its protein product is CASSEEHRPNQPQHF.

This chain uses TRBV7-2 with TRBJ1-1; no reliable D call. V lost 2 bases, J lost 11 bases, and 9 bases lay in between. The CDR3 is 11 amino acids. The germline V gene has CDR1 SGHTA and CDR2 FQGNSA. The CDR3 bases are TGTGCCAGCAGCTTAACAGCCGAGGCTTTCTTT. It translates to CASSLTAEAFF.

This chain joins TRBV5-4 and TRBJ1-2; tentative D call: TRBD1 (6 bases). Trimming pared 1 base from V and 4 bases from J, leaving 17 bases between. This CDR3 is built from 16 residues. In germline, CDR1 is SGHNT, CDR2 YYREEE (reference sequence). The CDR3 is CASSLSIGQGSYGYTF. The DNA for the CDR3 is TGTGCCAGCAGCTTGTCAATTGGGCAGGGGTCCTATGGCTACACCTTC. The entire variable domain, with the rest obtained from reference TRBV5-4 and TRBJ1-2, is as follows: ETGVTQSPTHLIKTRGQQVTLRCSSQSGHNTVSWYQQALGQGPQFIFQYYREEENGRGNFPPRFSGLQFPNYSSELNVNALELDDSALYLCASSLSIGQGSYGYTFGSGTRLTVV.

This chain links TRBV30 with TRBJ2-3; 8 nucleotides align to TRBD1. The germline V gene has CDR1 GTSNPN and CDR2 SVGIG (reference sequence). The CDR3 spans 12 residues. V gave up 5 bases and J gave up 6 bases; unmatched junction bases: 4. The DNA for the CDR3 is TGTGCCTGGGACAGGGGCCCCGATACGCAGTATTTT. Protein: CAWDRGPDTQYF.

This chain links TRBV5-1 with TRBJ1-4; D is uncertain. This CDR3 has 15 residues. V was cut by 0 bases and J by 10 bases, with 16 bases left in between. The germline gives CDR1 SGHRS, CDR2 YFSETQ. The CDR3 sequence is CASSLARQETGKLFF. The CDR3 DNA follows: TGCGCCAGCAGCTTGGCCAGGCAAGAAACCGGAAAACTGTTTTTT.

The table lists this clone with a few counts. The chain joins TRBV30 to TRBJ1-3; D gene unclear. CDR3 size: 10 residues. CDR1 and CDR2 from the germline V gene are GTSNPN and SVGIG (reference sequence). CDR3 DNA: TGTGCGTTCAGTGGAAACACCATATATTTT. Its translation is CAFSGNTIYF. Filled out from reference TRBV30 and TRBJ1-3, the complete variable domain reads SQTIHQWPATLVQPVGSPLSLECTVEGTSNPNLYWYRQAAGRGLQLLFYSVGIGQISSEVPQNLSASRPQDRQFILSSKKLLLSDSGFYLCAFSGNTIYFGEGSWLTVV.